The present TCR beta chain was sequenced within a study of Graves' ophthalmopathy and Graves' hyperthyroidism. V lost 0 bases and J lost 2, with 8 bases in between. There are 14 residues in the CDR3. Germline V CDR1 and CDR2: SGHTA, FQGNSA. From RNA, the CDR3 regions of TCR beta chains were amplified and sequenced. HTBI-primed first-round RT-PCR preceded second-round multiplex PCR. Using its own MiXCR run on the multiplex PCR reads, TCRdb lists one record per CDR3 protein. Of some 350,000 distinct CDR3 sequences in the sample, about 18% are singletons; the top ten hold around 2.4%. The material sequenced was peripheral blood. The source of this sequence is an adult woman with stable Graves' hyperthyroidism. The chain links TRBV7-2 to TRBJ2-7; the D gene is possibly TRBD1 (6 bases). CDR3 residues: CASSLADSPYEQYF. Written as DNA, the CDR3 is TGTGCCAGCAGCTTAGCGGACAGCCCCTACGAGCAGTACTTC. The complete variable domain, with remaining parts taken from reference TRBV7-2 and TRBJ2-7, reads GAGVSQSPSNKVTEKGKDVELRCDPISGHTALYWYRQSLGQGLEFLIYFQGNSAPDKSGLPSDRFSAERTGGSVSTLTIQRTQQEDSAVYLCASSLADSPYEQYFGPGTRLTVT.